What follows are 31 T cell receptor beta chains derived from one specimen sequenced in a study of blood T cell repertoires in COVID-19. The table came from immunoSEQ multiplex PCR; TCRdb's copy has only in-frame clones and leaves some out. The sample yields 100,000 to 150,000 clones, approximately 81% seen once. Material: peripheral blood. These receptors came from a man older than 75 with COVID-19, enrolled during active disease.

About this clone: This CDR3 is also generated by other DNA sequences in the sample. The CDR3, as DNA: TGCAGCGTGGGGACAGAGGGCAATCAGCCCCAGCATTTT. The encoded protein is CSVGTEGNQPQHF. The rearrangement links TRBV29-1 to TRBJ1-5; TRBD1 matches 7 bases. V lost 6 bases to trimming and J lost 2 bases; unmatched junction nucleotides: 4. CDR1 is SQVTM and CDR2 is ANQGSEA in the germline V gene. This CDR3 has 13 amino acids. The whole variable domain, filled in from reference TRBV29-1 and TRBJ1-5, reads SAVISQKPSRDICQRGTSLTIQCQVDSQVTMMFWYRQQPGQSLTLIATANQGSEATYESGFVIDKFPISRPNLTFSTLTVSNMSPEDSSIYLCSVGTEGNQPQHFGDGTRLSIL.

The chain carries TRBV7-2 and TRBJ2-7; 8 nucleotides agree with TRBD1. Germline V gives CDR1 SGHTA, CDR2 FQGNSA. The trim removed 4 bases at V and 6 bases at J, leaving 5 bases unmatched. This CDR3 has 13 amino acids. Here the CDR3 DNA reads TGTGCCAGCAGCTGGGACAGGATGCGCGAGCAGTACTTC. Its translation is CASSWDRMREQYF.

V is TRBV21-1 and J is TRBJ2-7; TRBD1 is the table's D call and was not checked against the DNA. TRBV21-1 is a documented pseudogene. The CDR3 is 16 residues long. The CDR3, as DNA: TGTGCCAGCAGCAAAAAGAGATGGTTCGGACAGTACGAGCAGTACTTC. This codes for CASSKKRWFGQYEQYF.

The rearrangement joins TRBV6-5 to TRBJ2-1, with TRBD2 matching over 10 bases. CDR1 and CDR2 (germline): MNHEY, SVGAGI. The CDR3 spans 15 residues. J lost 7 bases, V lost 5 bases, and 8 bases had no gene match. CDR3 amino acids: CASSRGLAGVNEQFF. The CDR3 nucleotides read TGTGCCAGCAGTAGGGGGCTAGCGGGAGTAAATGAGCAGTTCTTC.

The rearrangement links TRBV29-1 to TRBJ1-1, with D perhaps matching TRBD1 (5 bases). The CDR3 sequence is 14 residues long. V shed 8 bases and J shed 0 bases, with 16 bases lying between them. The germline V gene encodes CDR1 SQVTM and CDR2 ANQGSEA. This CDR3 reads CSPRPRALNTEAFF. The CDR3 DNA follows: TGCAGCCCCAGACCCAGGGCATTGAACACTGAAGCTTTCTTT.

In this sample, this clone turned up once. This chain uses TRBV10-3 with TRBJ1-5; tentatively, D is TRBD1 (5 bases). There are 13 residues in the CDR3. Germline V gene lookup returns CDR1 ENHRY and CDR2 SYGVKD. V shed 4 bases and J shed 6 bases, with 10 bases lying between them. CDR3 residues: CAISAGLSQPQHF. As DNA, the CDR3 is TGTGCCATCAGTGCAGGGTTGAGTCAGCCCCAGCATTTT.

This clone was seen a handful of times. The chain employs TRBV7-8 and TRBJ1-6, with 11 bases lining up with TRBD1. Trimming cost V 2 bases and J 0 bases; bases outside gene matches: 9. The CDR3 covers 20 residues. Germline values: CDR1 SGHVS, CDR2 FQNEAQ. The CDR3 spells CASSLKGQGGLGSYNSPLHF. CDR3 nucleotides: TGTGCCAGCAGCTTAAAGGGACAGGGGGGCCTAGGCTCCTATAATTCACCCCTCCACTTT.

The J gene is TRBJ2-1, the V gene TRBV5-4; 12 nucleotides match TRBD1. From germline, CDR1 is SGHNT and CDR2 YYREEE (reference sequence). With 2 bases clipped from V and 8 bases from J, the junction kept 8 bases outside the gene matches. CDR3 length: 16 residues. The CDR3: CASSLVVGQGADEQFF. CDR3 DNA sequence: TGTGCCAGCAGCTTAGTCGTGGGACAGGGGGCCGATGAGCAGTTCTTC.

This clone was observed a handful of times. The rearrangement joins TRBV7-8 to TRBJ2-7, with D possibly being TRBD2 (6 bases). V was clipped by 8 bases and J by 0 bases, with 17 bases between them. Germline assignment: CDR1 SGHVS and CDR2 FQNEAQ. The CDR3 sequence is 15 residues long. As DNA, the CDR3 is TGTGCCAGCTCGGGGCCGAGACTAGACTCCTACGAGCAGTACTTC. Translated, it gives CASSGPRLDSYEQYF.

The table lists this clone with a few counts. The chain is built from TRBV9 and TRBJ2-7; the match to TRBD1 covers 9 bases. CDR1 is SGDLS, CDR2 YYNGEE, per germline. J was trimmed by 4 bases and V by 1 base; bases with no gene match: 3. The CDR3 contains 14 residues. As DNA, the CDR3 is TGTGCCAGCAGCGTATCCGGGACAGGGTACGAGCAGTACTTC. Translating gives CASSVSGTGYEQYF. Based on the CDR3 plus reference TRBV9 and TRBJ2-7, the full variable domain is DSGVTQTPKHLITATGQRVTLRCSPRSGDLSVYWYQQSLDQGLQFLIQYYNGEERAKGNILERFSAQQFPDLHSELNLSSLELGDSALYFCASSVSGTGYEQYFGPGTRLTVT.

V and J are TRBV7-9 and TRBJ1-6; possibly TRBD1 for D (5 bases). Trimming removed 4 bases from V and 9 bases from J, with 19 bases in between. Germline V CDR1 and CDR2: SEHNR, FQNEAQ (reference sequence). This CDR3 region has 16 residues. The CDR3 loop is CASSSTGGGRGSPLHF. For the CDR3, the DNA is TGTGCCAGCAGCTCCACCGGGGGAGGACGTGGTTCACCCCTCCACTTT.

This chain joins TRBV30 and TRBJ2-1; D is perhaps TRBD2 (5 bases). The CDR3 spans 15 residues. Trimming pared 1 base from V and 2 bases from J, leaving 12 bases between. Per the germline V gene, CDR1 is GTSNPN and CDR2 is SVGIG (reference sequence). The CDR3 here is CAWSGGGPTYNEQFF. The CDR3 bases are TGTGCCTGGAGTGGCGGAGGACCTACCTACAATGAGCAGTTCTTC. The full variable domain, in which reference TRBV30 and TRBJ2-1 provide the parts outside the CDR3, is SQTIHQWPATLVQPVGSPLSLECTVEGTSNPNLYWYRQAAGRGLQLLFYSVGIGQISSEVPQNLSASRPQDRQFILSSKKLLLSDSGFYLCAWSGGGPTYNEQFFGPGTRLTVL.

The V and J genes are TRBV4-1 and TRBJ2-5; D may be TRBD1 (6 bases). The CDR3 has 13 residues. Trimming shortened V by 6 bases and J by 3 bases, and 11 bases separated the two germline ends. Germline values: CDR1 MGHRA, CDR2 YSYEKL. CDR3 protein: CASRRGGEETQYF. CDR3 nucleotide sequence: TGCGCCAGCAGGAGAGGGGGTGAAGAGACCCAGTACTTC.

V is TRBV7-9 and J is TRBJ1-6, with a weak D call TRBD1 (5 bases). V was trimmed by 2 bases and J by 9 bases, leaving 14 bases between them. CDR1 and CDR2 from the germline V gene are SEHNR and FQNEAQ (reference sequence). The CDR3 is made up of 15 amino acids. The CDR3 DNA reads TGTGCCAGCAGCTTATTGTCAGGGCCCACTTCACCCCTCCACTTT. It encodes CASSLLSGPTSPLHF. Combining the CDR3 with reference TRBV7-9 and TRBJ1-6 gives the whole variable domain DTGVSQNPRHKITKRGQNVTFRCDPISEHNRLYWYRQTLGQGPEFLTYFQNEAQLEKSRLLSDRFSAERPKGSFSTLEIQRTEQGDSAMYLCASSLLSGPTSPLHFGNGTRLTVT.

The chain couples TRBV4-1 to TRBJ2-7; TRBD2 aligns across 9 bases. The trim removed 2 bases at V and 4 bases at J, leaving 3 bases unmatched. This CDR3 spans 14 amino acids. Germline-derived CDR1 and CDR2 are MGHRA and YSYEKL. CDR3 nucleotides: TGCGCCAGCAGCCAACCCAGCGGGAGGTACGAGCAGTACTTC. Translating gives CASSQPSGRYEQYF.

The genes are TRBV27 and TRBJ2-7, with D perhaps matching TRBD2 (6 bases). V gave up 2 bases and J gave up 4 bases, with 9 bases separating them. This CDR3 is built from 13 residues. Germline CDR1 MNHEY, CDR2 SMNVEV (reference sequence). CDR3 nucleotide sequence: TGTGCCAGCAGTTTAGGAGGGGAATACGAGCAGTACTTC. Protein: CASSLGGEYEQYF.

The chain carries TRBV3-1 (or the pseudogene TRBV3-2) and TRBJ2-2; the D gene is possibly TRBD2 (6 bases). V lost 4 bases to trimming and J lost 3 bases, with 12 bases between them. CDR1 and CDR2 from the germline V gene are LGHDT and YNNKEL (reference sequence). This CDR3 contains 15 residues. The CDR3 DNA sequence: TGTGCCAGCAGCCTCCGGGGGTCGGACACCGGGGAGCTGTTTTTT. Residues: CASSLRGSDTGELFF.

This clone was observed a few times. The chain recombines TRBV28 with TRBJ1-3; 8 bases fit TRBD1. Germline V CDR1 and CDR2: MDHEN, SYDVKM. Germline trimming cut 6 bases from V and 4 bases from J; bases unmatched to any gene: 8. The CDR3 has 15 residues. The CDR3 sequence: CASRRSDRAGNTIYF. The CDR3 coding sequence is TGTGCCAGCAGAAGATCGGACAGGGCAGGAAACACCATATATTTT. The entire variable domain, with the rest obtained from reference TRBV28 and TRBJ1-3, is as follows: DVKVTQSSRYLVKRTGEKVFLECVQDMDHENMFWYRQDPGLGLRLIYFSYDVKMKEKGDIPEGYSVSREKKERFSLILESASTNQTSMYLCASRRSDRAGNTIYFGEGSWLTVV.

The rearrangement uses TRBV9 and TRBJ2-2; the D gene is possibly TRBD1 (5 bases). Germline V gives CDR1 SGDLS, CDR2 YYNGEE. Trimming cost V 6 bases and J 0 bases, with 15 bases left between them. CDR3 length: 16 amino acids. The DNA of the CDR3 is TGTGCCAGCAATAAGGAAGGGGCCGCGAACACCGGGGAGCTGTTTTTT. Translation gives CASNKEGAANTGELFF.

This clone was observed a few times. The chain joins TRBV5-4 to TRBJ2-5; perhaps TRBD1 as D (6 bases). Germline V lookup: CDR1 SGHNT, CDR2 YYREEE (reference sequence). The CDR3 runs to 14 residues. Trimming pared 4 bases from V and 1 base from J, leaving 11 bases between. CDR3 in DNA: TGTGCCAGCAGCCCGGGACATCTCCAAGAGACCCAGTACTTC. Its protein is CASSPGHLQETQYF. The whole variable domain, remainder taken from reference TRBV5-4 and TRBJ2-5, is ETGVTQSPTHLIKTRGQQVTLRCSSQSGHNTVSWYQQALGQGPQFIFQYYREEENGRGNFPPRFSGLQFPNYSSELNVNALELDDSALYLCASSPGHLQETQYFGPGTRLLVL.

V gene TRBV6-2 or TRBV6-3 combines with J gene TRBJ2-1; TRBD2 matches at 7 bases. The CDR3 spans 15 residues. Germline trimming cut 2 bases from V and 6 bases from J; bases unmatched to any gene: 7. Germline V CDR1 and CDR2: MNHEY, SVGEGT. CDR3 DNA: TGTGCCAGCAGTTACGGACTAGGTCCTGGCAATGAGCAGTTCTTC. Protein product: CASSYGLGPGNEQFF.

The chain joins TRBV5-1 to TRBJ2-1; D remains unclear. V lost 4 bases to trimming and J lost 0 bases, with 8 bases between them. CDR3 length equals 14 residues. CDR1 and CDR2 (germline): SGHRS, YFSETQ. Written as DNA, the CDR3 is TGCGCCAGCAGCAGTTCTAGCTCCTACAATGAGCAGTTCTTC. This sequence encodes CASSSSSSYNEQFF.

CDR3 nucleotides: TGTGCCAGCGGCGGGGGAGGGAATCAGCCCCAGCATTTT. Amino acids: CASGGGGNQPQHF. This chain joins TRBV7-6 and TRBJ1-5; maybe TRBD1 (5 bases). Between the trimmed V and J ends, which lost 8 bases and 4 bases, there was a span of 12 bases. This CDR3 contains 13 residues. Germline CDR1 and CDR2: SGHVS and FNYEAQ.

This clone was counted a few times. The CDR3 spells CASSQDSVRYYEQYF. CDR3 bases: TGTGCCAGCAGCCAAGATTCGGTGCGCTACTACGAGCAGTACTTC. The V call is TRBV14, the J call TRBJ2-7, with D hard to call. V was clipped by 0 bases and J by 3 bases, with 12 bases between them. The V gene's germline CDR1 is SGHDN and CDR2 FVKESK. The CDR3 is 15 residues long.

The chain employs TRBV2 and TRBJ2-5; perhaps TRBD2 as D (5 bases). The V end lost 7 bases, the J end lost 4 bases, and 13 bases lay between the germline ends. CDR1 is SNHLY and CDR2 is FYNNEI in the germline V gene. The CDR3 length is 13 residues. CDR3 DNA: TGTGCCAGCACACTCGGGATCGGAGAGACCCAGTACTTC. Translated, it gives CASTLGIGETQYF.

The chain is built from TRBV3-1 (or the pseudogene TRBV3-2) and TRBJ1-6; TRBD1 aligns across 10 bases. From germline, CDR1 is LGHDT and CDR2 YNNKEL (reference sequence). J was trimmed by 9 bases and V by 6 bases; bases with no gene match: 8. The CDR3 contains 15 residues. CDR3 protein: CASSNGGTGVSPLHF. The DNA for the CDR3 is TGTGCCAGCAGTAACGGGGGGACAGGGGTTTCACCCCTCCACTTT.

The V and J genes are TRBV6-2 or TRBV6-3 and TRBJ1-4, with D uncertain. CDR1 and CDR2 (germline): MNHEY, SVGEGT. V was clipped by 3 bases and J by 8 bases, with 13 bases between them. The CDR3 is 14 residues long. CDR3 sequence reads: CASSYIRAGEKLFF. CDR3 sequence (DNA): TGTGCCAGCAGTTATATCCGAGCGGGCGAAAAACTGTTTTTT.

The chain carries TRBV5-4 and TRBJ2-1; tentatively, D is TRBD2 (5 bases). Trimming removed 4 bases from V and 9 bases from J, with 11 bases in between. The CDR3 totals 12 residues. Germline assignment: CDR1 SGHNT and CDR2 YYREEE (reference sequence). CDR3 region: CASSLPRGEQFF. CDR3 DNA sequence: TGTGCCAGCAGCCTGCCTCGGGGTGAGCAGTTCTTC.

This clone was detected only a few times. This sequence joins TRBV2 and TRBJ1-1; D ambiguous. V dropped 5 bases and J dropped 3 bases, with 10 bases sitting between them. The V gene's germline CDR1 is SNHLY and CDR2 FYNNEI. The CDR3 runs 13 residues. CDR3 region: CASSPGSDTEAFF. CDR3 nucleotides: TGTGCCAGCAGTCCTGGGAGCGACACTGAAGCTTTCTTT.

In its sample, this clone was seen many times. The chain is built from TRBV29-1 and TRBJ2-7; D possibly corresponds to TRBD2 (6 bases). V shed 7 bases and J shed 2 bases, with 12 bases lying between them. CDR1 is SQVTM, CDR2 ANQGSEA, per germline. This CDR3 is built from 12 residues. The CDR3 loop reads CSALASTYEQYF. The DNA for the CDR3 is TGCAGCGCTCTAGCGTCGACCTACGAGCAGTACTTC.

The J gene is TRBJ2-5, the V gene TRBV18; tentative D call: TRBD2 (6 bases). Germline CDR1 is KGHSH and CDR2 is LQKENI. Trimming took 0 bases from V and 7 from J, leaving 15 bases between them. The CDR3 consists of 15 residues. CDR3 protein: CASSPPGTEGWTQYF. In DNA, the CDR3 is TGTGCCAGCTCACCACCCGGGACTGAGGGTTGGACCCAGTACTTC.